This T cell receptor beta chain was captured by sequencing in a study of identical twins. Study-level results: With monozygotic twins, out-of-frame TCR alpha sharing exceeded what models estimated. There were fewer insertions in abundant cord blood beta clonotypes, but memory repertoires showed no such pattern.

Template switching introduced a universal primer site, and the cDNA bore unique molecular identifiers. TCRdb called the 5' RACE reads again in MiXCR, with one record for every CDR3 protein. Here the sample spans about 530,000 distinct CDR3 sequences, roughly 15% being singletons. In germline, CDR1 is DFQATT, CDR2 SNEGSKA (reference sequence). CDR3 length: 15 amino acids. About this clonotype itself: Its antigen is undetermined. An end of the junction does not agree with germline; a read error may underlie this.

In addition, the sample was reused for a study of yellow fever vaccine responses in identical twins.

The chain employs TRBV20-1 and TRBJ2-1, with 7 bases that match TRBD2. This TCR came from a woman in her late teens or twenties in good health. Source material: CD4+ T cells sorted from blood. The CDR3 here is CCASWGTTVYNEQFF. DNA for the CDR3: TGCTGTGCTTCCTGGGGGACTACCGTATACAATGAGCAGTTCTTC.